A single sample gave rise to the 15 T cell receptor beta chains below, sequenced in a study of cytomegalovirus exposure and HLA in healthy donors. PCR was performed using 60 Vbeta and 13 Jbeta primers. Method: immunoSEQ multiplex PCR; TCRdb's copy keeps in-frame clones and lacks some. This repertoire shows about 160,000 clones, around 83% found once; its top ten account for nearly 6.5%. Specimen: PBMCs. The receptors were gathered from a man in his fifties in good health and CMV-seropositive.

The chain joins TRBV7-6 to TRBJ2-1, with TRBD1 as a possible D gene (5 bases). Germline V gene lookup returns CDR1 SGHVS and CDR2 FNYEAQ. The germline V and J ends were trimmed by 1 base and 4 bases, with 5 bases remaining between them. This CDR3 is built from 13 residues. As DNA, the CDR3 is TGTGCCAGCAGCTTAGACAGGTACAATGAGCAGTTCTTC. It codes for CASSLDRYNEQFF.

This clone was detected only once. The chain recombines TRBV19 with TRBJ2-2; 12 positions match TRBD2. V was clipped by 3 bases and J by 1 base; unmatched bases: 3. The V gene's germline CDR1 is LNHDA and CDR2 SQIVND (reference sequence). This CDR3 has 17 amino acids. The CDR3 DNA is TGTGCCAGTAGTATTTGGACTAGCGGGGAGAACACCGGGGAGCTGTTTTTT. It yields the protein CASSIWTSGENTGELFF.

The chain employs TRBV28 and TRBJ1-2; D might be TRBD1 (6 bases). Germline loops: CDR1 MDHEN, CDR2 SYDVKM. Trimming cost V 6 bases and J 0 bases, with 11 bases left between them. This CDR3 comprises 14 residues. CDR3 nucleotides: TGTGCCAGCAGCCCGGGACATCCTAACTATGGCTACACCTTC. Protein product: CASSPGHPNYGYTF.

V and J are TRBV25-1 and TRBJ1-1; TRBD1 agrees at 7 bases. The J segment lost 6 bases and the V segment lost 6 bases, leaving 4 bases of the junction unmatched. The CDR3 spans 12 residues. Germline V lookup: CDR1 MGHDK, CDR2 SYGVNS. CDR3 in amino acids: CASRRGGAEAFF. In DNA form, the CDR3 reads TGTGCCAGCAGGAGAGGGGGCGCTGAAGCTTTCTTT.

The rearrangement joins TRBV6-5 to TRBJ1-4, with 7 bases that match TRBD1. From germline, CDR1 is MNHEY and CDR2 SVGAGI. J lost 7 bases, V lost 5 bases, and 4 bases had no gene match. The CDR3 totals 13 residues. CDR3 protein: CASSDRVGEKLFF. Here the CDR3 DNA reads TGTGCCAGCAGTGACAGGGTGGGTGAAAAACTGTTTTTT.

This clone occurred once. The genes are TRBV6-1 and TRBJ2-2; possibly TRBD2 for D (8 bases). The CDR3 runs to 15 residues. Germline loops: CDR1 MNHNS, CDR2 SASEGT. Trimming removed 11 bases from V and 4 bases from J, with 20 bases in between. The CDR3 DNA reads TGTGCCGGGCAAGATAGCGGGACAGTCACCGGGGAGCTGTTTTTT. It specifies CAGQDSGTVTGELFF.

The chain employs TRBV4-2 and TRBJ2-7, with D tentatively TRBD1 (6 bases). The CDR3 totals 12 residues. The V and J ends lost 3 bases and 5 bases respectively, with 8 bases between them. CDR1 is LGHNA and CDR2 is YNFKEQ in the germline V gene. The CDR3 DNA reads as TGTGCCAGCAGCCACAGGGGTAACGAGCAGTACTTC. This codes for CASSHRGNEQYF.

This chain uses TRBV7-9 with TRBJ1-1; D gene uncertain. V shed 1 base and J shed 1 base, with 7 bases lying between them. Germline lookup yields CDR1 SEHNR and CDR2 FQNEAQ (reference sequence). This CDR3 region has 14 residues. The CDR3 spells CASSLDRGNTEAFF. The CDR3 DNA follows: TGTGCCAGCAGCTTAGACCGGGGGAACACTGAAGCTTTCTTT.

This clone is a singleton in its sample. CDR3 sequence reads: CAWSGMVRARRGYTF. The DNA of the CDR3 is TGTGCCTGGAGTGGGATGGTGAGGGCCCGAAGAGGCTACACCTTC. The chain links TRBV30 to TRBJ1-2; unclear D gene. This CDR3 spans 15 amino acids. Germline values: CDR1 GTSNPN, CDR2 SVGIG (reference sequence). Trimming removed 1 base at V and 8 bases at J, with 20 bases between.

This chain joins TRBV7-2 and TRBJ1-2, with D possibly TRBD1 on 5 matching bases. The length of the CDR3 is 15 residues. Germline V gene lookup returns CDR1 SGHTA and CDR2 FQGNSA. Trimming cost V 2 bases and J 2 bases, with 12 bases left between them. Written as DNA, the CDR3 is TGTGCCAGCAGCTTATTTGTGGGACTAAACTATGGCTACACCTTC. Its protein product is CASSLFVGLNYGYTF.

The chain employs TRBV5-1 and TRBJ1-2, with D perhaps TRBD1 (5 bases). CDR3 length equals 15 residues. Trimming took off 4 bases at V and 4 bases at J, with 17 bases between the two ends. Germline V gene data show CDR1 as SGHRS and CDR2 as YFSETQ. The CDR3 DNA follows: TGCGCCAGCAGCCCCTCGGGGGGAGGAGGCTATGGCTACACCTTC. It encodes CASSPSGGGGYGYTF.

This chain uses TRBV9 with TRBJ1-2; no reliable D call. The CDR3 covers 11 residues. The ends were cut back, 6 bases at V and 1 base at J, with 4 bases in the middle. Germline V CDR1 and CDR2: SGDLS, YYNGEE. The CDR3 DNA sequence: TGTGCCAGCAACAATAACTATGGCTACACCTTC. Encoded protein: CASNNNYGYTF.

V and J are TRBV7-9 and TRBJ2-1; TRBD2 agrees at 7 bases. Germline CDR1 is SEHNR and CDR2 is FQNEAQ (reference sequence). This CDR3 comprises 15 residues. Trimming took 5 bases from V and 0 from J; bases not matched to a gene: 4. As DNA, the CDR3 is TGTGCCAGCAGCCGGCGGGGGAGCTCCTACAATGAGCAGTTCTTC. Translation: CASSRRGSSYNEQFF.

The rearrangement joins TRBV5-8 to TRBJ2-1, with 15 bases aligning to TRBD2. V gave up 0 bases and J gave up 9 bases; unmatched junction bases: 7. The CDR3 consists of 17 residues. The germline CDR1 and CDR2 sequences are SGHTS and YDEGEE. The CDR3 region is CASSLVFGLAGGGEQFF. CDR3 DNA: TGTGCCAGCAGCTTGGTTTTCGGACTAGCGGGGGGGGGTGAGCAGTTCTTC.

The DNA of the CDR3 is TGTGCCAGCAGCTCAGCCGGGACTAGCGGACCGCTAAACATTCAGTACTTC. It codes for CASSSAGTSGPLNIQYF. The V gene is TRBV7-9, the J gene TRBJ2-4; 11 bases map to TRBD2. Unmatched junction bases numbered 11, after V lost 4 bases and J lost 6 bases. CDR1 is SEHNR, CDR2 FQNEAQ, per germline (reference sequence). This CDR3 is built from 17 residues.